What follows describes a single TCR beta chain. What it binds is unknown. Described treatment: some 20 received Ad26.COV2.S at low or high dose, single or two shots; about 5 received placebo; per-sample allocation not given. Specimen acquisition occurred on day 63 following the initial vaccine or placebo injection. The data originate from a study of Ad26.COV2.S vaccination and SARS-CoV-2 variants. Study context: By the intramuscular route, Ad26.COV2.S was given once, or twice 56 days apart. General study results and limits: Vaccinated and placebo-treated recipients had similar non-spike TCR breadth. Measurements of TCR breadth and depth may have given underestimates of the total T cell responses.

Trimming stripped 4 bases from V and 8 bases from J, with 9 bases between. This CDR3 is built from 12 residues. Germline V CDR1 and CDR2: LGHDT, YNNKEL (reference sequence). Repertoires were generated with immunoSEQ multiplex PCR, while TCRdb's copy carries only in-frame clones and drops some. The sample includes around 450,000 clones, roughly 89% seen only once; the top ten take roughly 2.5%. The chain is built from TRBV3-1 (or the pseudogene TRBV3-2) and TRBJ2-1; TRBD1 is a possible D gene (6 bases). This specimen was peripheral blood, taken in a trial of Ad26.COV2.S vaccine versus placebo. The TCR was taken from a person between 18 and 65 years old who received the Ad26.COV2.S COVID-19 vaccine or a placebo. CDR3 sequence: CASSPRGDEQFF. The CDR3 DNA reads as TGTGCCAGCAGCCCCAGGGGCGATGAGCAGTTCTTC.